This is a list of T cell receptor beta chains from one sample in a study of blood T cell repertoires in COVID-19. TCRdb's table, derived via immunoSEQ multiplex PCR, lists solely in-frame clones and lacks some. The sample includes about 61,000 clones, around four fifths of them seen just once. The source material was peripheral blood. These TCRs come from a man in his sixties or seventies with acute or convalescent COVID-19. Both conserved end residues are part of each CDR3. A D gene is named only where the DNA matches it firmly. A row's size may be missing; if present it is once, few, many or a size class.

d_gene: TRBD2
j_gene: TRBJ2-3
abundance: NA
v_gene: TRBV10-1
CDR3aa: CASSESIEGYTGGGTSTDTQYF
CDR3nt: TGCGCCAGCAGTGAGTCGATTGAGGGGTATACTGGCGGGGGAACTAGCACAGATACGCAGTATTTT

d_gene: TRBD2
j_gene: TRBJ2-5
abundance: NA
v_gene: TRBV3-1/TRBV3-2
CDR3aa: CASSPTSGETQYF
CDR3nt: TGTGCCAGCAGCCCGACTAGCGGAGAGACCCAGTACTTC

d_gene: NA
j_gene: TRBJ2-2
abundance: many
v_gene: TRBV5-1
CDR3aa: CASSLAAGISTGELFF
CDR3nt: TGCGCCAGCAGCTTGGCCGCCGGGATATCTACCGGGGAGCTGTTTTTT

d_gene: NA
j_gene: TRBJ1-1
abundance: NA
v_gene: TRBV2
CDR3aa: CATLQGLNTEAFF
CDR3nt: TGTGCCACGCTGCAGGGCCTAAACACTGAAGCTTTCTTT

d_gene: NA
j_gene: TRBJ2-1
abundance: NA
v_gene: TRBV5-1
CDR3aa: CASSPEVTNEQFF
CDR3nt: TGCGCCAGCAGCCCCGAGGTCACAAATGAGCAGTTCTTC

d_gene: NA
j_gene: TRBJ2-3
abundance: NA
v_gene: TRBV12-3/TRBV12-4
CDR3aa: CASSRTGPDTQYF
CDR3nt: TGTGCCAGCAGTAGGACTGGGCCAGATACGCAGTATTTT

d_gene: TRBD2
j_gene: TRBJ2-3
abundance: NA
v_gene: TRBV4-1
CDR3aa: CASSRRTSGDTDTQYF
CDR3nt: TGCGCCAGCAGCCGGAGGACTAGCGGGGACACAGATACGCAGTATTTT

d_gene: NA
j_gene: TRBJ1-5
abundance: NA
v_gene: TRBV13
CDR3aa: CASSRSGGQPQHF
CDR3nt: TGTGCCAGCAGCCGCAGCGGGGGTCAGCCCCAGCATTTT

d_gene: NA
j_gene: TRBJ1-1
abundance: few
v_gene: TRBV6-5
CDR3aa: CASSQSGREGAFF
CDR3nt: TGTGCCAGCAGCCAATCCGGGAGGGAGGGAGCTTTCTTT

d_gene: TRBD2
j_gene: TRBJ2-1
abundance: NA
v_gene: TRBV9
CDR3aa: CASSVARLAGEQFF
CDR3nt: TGTGCCAGCAGCGTAGCTCGGCTAGCGGGTGAGCAGTTCTTC

d_gene: TRBD1
j_gene: TRBJ1-4
abundance: NA
v_gene: TRBV10-3
CDR3aa: CAIRPGTGATNEKLFF
CDR3nt: TGTGCCATCAGACCCGGGACAGGAGCAACTAATGAAAAACTGTTTTTT

d_gene: TRBD1
j_gene: TRBJ2-7
abundance: NA
v_gene: TRBV11-1
CDR3aa: CASRDPGTDHYEQYF
CDR3nt: TGTGCCAGCAGGGACCCCGGGACAGATCACTACGAGCAGTACTTC

d_gene: TRBD1
j_gene: TRBJ1-1
abundance: NA
v_gene: TRBV10-2
CDR3aa: CASSEVEGGWTEAFF
CDR3nt: TGCGCCAGCAGTGAGGTTGAAGGGGGCTGGACTGAAGCTTTCTTT

d_gene: TRBD1
j_gene: TRBJ2-1
abundance: NA
v_gene: TRBV9
CDR3aa: CASSVAGQDNEQFF
CDR3nt: TGTGCCAGCAGCGTAGCGGGACAGGACAATGAGCAGTTCTTC

d_gene: NA
j_gene: TRBJ2-2
abundance: few
v_gene: TRBV6-5
CDR3aa: CASSLGAGSTGELFF
CDR3nt: TGTGCCAGCAGTCTGGGGGCAGGGTCCACCGGGGAGCTGTTTTTT

d_gene: TRBD1
j_gene: TRBJ1-1
abundance: NA
v_gene: TRBV4-1
CDR3aa: CASSSRTGSTEAFF
CDR3nt: TGCGCCAGCTCATCCAGGACAGGGTCCACTGAAGCTTTCTTT

d_gene: TRBD2
j_gene: TRBJ2-1
abundance: NA
v_gene: TRBV3-1/TRBV3-2
CDR3aa: CASSAWGTSGNEQFF
CDR3nt: TGTGCCAGCAGCGCCTGGGGGACTAGCGGGAATGAGCAGTTCTTC

d_gene: TRBD2
j_gene: TRBJ2-7
abundance: NA
v_gene: TRBV6-2/TRBV6-3
CDR3aa: CASSYRTSGAPYEQYF
CDR3nt: TGTGCCAGCAGTTACCGAACTAGCGGGGCCCCCTACGAGCAGTACTTC

d_gene: NA
j_gene: TRBJ2-3
abundance: NA
v_gene: TRBV9
CDR3aa: CASSVFLTDTQYF
CDR3nt: TGTGCCAGCAGCGTATTTCTCACAGATACGCAGTATTTT

d_gene: TRBD1
j_gene: TRBJ1-2
abundance: NA
v_gene: TRBV10-3
CDR3aa: CAISPGDRGQDGYTF
CDR3nt: TGTGCCATCAGTCCCGGGGACAGGGGGCAAGATGGCTACACCTTC

d_gene: NA
j_gene: TRBJ2-3
abundance: NA
v_gene: TRBV3-1/TRBV3-2
CDR3aa: CASRRASGDTQYF
CDR3nt: TGTGCCAGCCGTCGTGCCTCCGGGGATACGCAGTATTTT

d_gene: TRBD2
j_gene: TRBJ2-3
abundance: NA
v_gene: TRBV29-1
CDR3aa: CSVEDRTSATFTDTQYF
CDR3nt: TGCAGCGTTGAAGATCGGACTAGCGCCACATTCACAGATACGCAGTATTTT

d_gene: NA
j_gene: TRBJ1-1
abundance: few
v_gene: TRBV6-5
CDR3aa: CASGRANTEAFF
CDR3nt: TGTGCCAGCGGCAGGGCCAACACTGAAGCTTTCTTT

d_gene: TRBD2
j_gene: TRBJ2-1
abundance: NA
v_gene: TRBV5-1
CDR3aa: CASSPQTSGGYNEQFF
CDR3nt: TGCGCCAGCAGCCCACAGACTAGCGGGGGTTACAATGAGCAGTTCTTC

d_gene: TRBD2
j_gene: TRBJ2-2
abundance: NA
v_gene: TRBV19
CDR3aa: CASSNRGGLGELFF
CDR3nt: TGTGCCAGTAGTAACCGGGGGGGCCTCGGGGAGCTGTTTTTT

d_gene: NA
j_gene: TRBJ2-7
abundance: NA
v_gene: TRBV28
CDR3aa: CASSPGSRWEQYF
CDR3nt: TGTGCCAGCAGTCCCGGGTCCCGTTGGGAGCAGTACTTC

d_gene: NA
j_gene: TRBJ2-1
abundance: once
v_gene: TRBV6-2/TRBV6-3
CDR3aa: CASSYRRSQGSNEQFF
CDR3nt: TGTGCCAGCAGTTACAGGCGGAGCCAGGGATCCAATGAGCAGTTCTTC

d_gene: NA
j_gene: TRBJ2-5
abundance: NA
v_gene: TRBV19
CDR3aa: CASSRRTSRGLMETQYF
CDR3nt: TGTGCCAGTAGCAGGCGGACTAGCAGGGGGTTAATGGAGACCCAGTACTTC

d_gene: NA
j_gene: TRBJ1-3
abundance: NA
v_gene: TRBV19
CDR3aa: CASSKDSPAGATGNTIYF
CDR3nt: TGTGCCAGTAGTAAGGACAGCCCAGCGGGGGCAACTGGAAACACCATATATTTT

d_gene: TRBD1
j_gene: TRBJ1-2
abundance: NA
v_gene: TRBV27
CDR3aa: CASRRTGISLGYTF
CDR3nt: TGTGCCAGCAGGCGGACAGGGATCTCTCTTGGCTACACCTTC

d_gene: NA
j_gene: TRBJ1-2
abundance: NA
v_gene: TRBV3-1/TRBV3-2
CDR3aa: CASSHGGYYGYTF
CDR3nt: TGTGCCAGCAGCCATGGGGGGTACTATGGCTACACCTTC

d_gene: TRBD2
j_gene: TRBJ2-6
abundance: NA
v_gene: TRBV6-6
CDR3aa: CASRVGGDSGANVLTF
CDR3nt: TGTGCCAGCAGGGTGGGAGGGGACTCTGGGGCCAACGTCCTGACTTTC

d_gene: NA
j_gene: TRBJ2-7
abundance: NA
v_gene: TRBV3-1/TRBV3-2
CDR3aa: CASSRGGGSEQYF
CDR3nt: TGTGCCAGCAGCCGTGGTGGAGGGAGCGAGCAGTACTTC

d_gene: NA
j_gene: TRBJ1-2
abundance: NA
v_gene: TRBV18
CDR3aa: CASSLELNYGYTF
CDR3nt: TGTGCCAGCTCACTTGAGTTAAACTATGGCTACACCTTC

d_gene: TRBD1
j_gene: TRBJ2-2
abundance: NA
v_gene: TRBV5-1
CDR3aa: CASSLVDRAFTGELFF
CDR3nt: TGCGCCAGCAGCTTGGTGGACAGGGCTTTCACCGGGGAGCTGTTTTTT

d_gene: TRBD2
j_gene: TRBJ2-1
abundance: NA
v_gene: TRBV5-1
CDR3aa: CASSNSGGKDEQFF
CDR3nt: TGCGCCAGCAGCAATAGCGGGGGGAAGGATGAGCAGTTCTTC

d_gene: TRBD1
j_gene: TRBJ1-5
abundance: NA
v_gene: TRBV6-2/TRBV6-3
CDR3aa: CASSPSTGWHQPQHF
CDR3nt: TGTGCCAGCAGTCCATCGACAGGGTGGCATCAGCCCCAGCATTTT

d_gene: NA
j_gene: TRBJ2-1
abundance: NA
v_gene: TRBV20-1
CDR3aa: CSVAGANEQFF
CDR3nt: TGCAGTGTGGCAGGGGCAAATGAGCAGTTCTTC